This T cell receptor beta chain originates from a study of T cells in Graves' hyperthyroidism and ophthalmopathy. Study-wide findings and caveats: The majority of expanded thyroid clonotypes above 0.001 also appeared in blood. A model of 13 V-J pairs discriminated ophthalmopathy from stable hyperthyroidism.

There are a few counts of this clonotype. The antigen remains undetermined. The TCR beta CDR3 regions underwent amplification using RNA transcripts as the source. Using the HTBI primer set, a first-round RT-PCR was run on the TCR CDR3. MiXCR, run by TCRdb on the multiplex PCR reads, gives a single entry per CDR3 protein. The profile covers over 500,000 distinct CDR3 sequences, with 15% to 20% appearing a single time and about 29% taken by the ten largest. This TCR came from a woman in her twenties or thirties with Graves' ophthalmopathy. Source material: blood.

This CDR3 is CASKGSLTEAFF. In DNA, the CDR3 is TGTGCCAGCAAGGGTTCCCTCACTGAAGCTTTCTTT. The chain joins TRBV28 to TRBJ1-1, with D unclear. The CDR3 consists of 12 residues. Trimming cost V 7 bases and J 4 bases, with 10 bases left between them. CDR1 MDHEN and CDR2 SYDVKM come from the germline V gene.